This T cell receptor (beta chain) came from a study of Ad26.COV2.S vaccination and SARS-CoV-2 variants. J was trimmed by 4 bases and V by 5 bases; bases with no gene match: 5. The CDR3 has 14 amino acids. Germline CDR1 is MDHEN and CDR2 is SYDVKM. The table came from immunoSEQ multiplex PCR; TCRdb's copy has only in-frame clones and leaves some out. There are hundreds of thousands of clones in the sample; 80% to 90% occur only once, and 2.5% to 3% lies in the top ten. Treatment defined: some 20 received Ad26.COV2.S at low or high dose, single or two shots; several received placebo; per-sample allocation not given. The samples date from day 63 after the first vaccine or placebo injection.

The chain carries TRBV28 and TRBJ1-3; 7 bases are shared with TRBD1. This receptor was obtained from a person aged 18 to 59 who received the Ad26.COV2.S COVID-19 vaccine or a placebo. This sample comprised peripheral blood, obtained in a trial of Ad26.COV2.S vaccine versus placebo. DNA of the CDR3: TGTGCCAGCAGTGAGACAGGGATCGGAAACACCATATATTTT. The encoded protein is CASSETGIGNTIYF.